The clone carrying this TCR beta chain was counted a few times. This entry comes from a study of blood T cell repertoires in COVID-19. Study-level background: Researchers got acute and convalescent COVID-19 samples from the United States, Italy and Spain.

In the original workflow: Estimates of nucleated cell counts were drawn from the amplification of reference gene primers. Repertoires were generated with immunoSEQ multiplex PCR, while TCRdb's copy carries only in-frame clones and drops some. The V and J calls and clone size are taken from that table; D and trimming were inferred from the DNA. Among about 170,000 clones listed, more than 75% were seen once. The study recruited people aged about 18 to 90 years across approximately 25 US areas. Each participant's cohort was designated according to participant-reported clinical history. Per the germline V gene, CDR1 is SEHNR and CDR2 is FQNEAQ (reference sequence). The V end lost 5 bases, the J end lost 7 bases, and 27 bases lay between the germline ends. This CDR3 region has 18 residues.

Sequences were obtained from PBMCs or T cells enriched from blood (not recorded which). The receptor's source is a woman aged 45-65 years who had recovered from COVID-19. V and J are TRBV7-9 and TRBJ2-1; D is uncertain. This chain's CDR3 is CASSPPPMKTRGGNEQFF. The CDR3 DNA sequence: TGTGCCAGCAGCCCCCCTCCGATGAAGACTCGTGGTGGGAATGAGCAGTTCTTC.